This T cell receptor (beta chain) was recorded in a study of chemoradiotherapy in HPV16-positive cancers. Overall study: Candidate HPV-specific clones and shared TCR motifs came from a couple of HPV16-positive patients. The study's findings and limits: Candidate HPV-specific clones and E7-related TCR motifs grew in tumor during treatment.

The data were produced by immunoSEQ multiplex PCR, yet TCRdb's version contains in-frame clones alone and is incomplete. Of 30,000 or so clones in the sample, around 89% were seen once. The CDR3 has 13 amino acids. V was clipped by 3 bases and J by 7 bases; unmatched bases: 2. Germline CDR1 reads MNHEY; CDR2 reads SMNVEV (reference sequence). Remarks on this clone: What it binds is unknown.

The chain employs TRBV27 and TRBJ2-4; 8 bases fit TRBD1. The sequencing used blood, collected from a patient who underwent chemoradiotherapy. The origin of this receptor is a human donor with HPV-associated anogenital cancer. CDR3 coding DNA: TGTGCCAGCAGTTTTCGACAGGGGAACATTCAGTACTTC. This gives the protein CASSFRQGNIQYF.